The 13 T cell receptor beta chains below come from one sample, sequenced in a study of blood T cell repertoires in COVID-19. Measured with immunoSEQ multiplex PCR; TCRdb has only the in-frame clones, and not every one. The sample consists of under 250,000 clones, roughly 85% of them appearing once. What was sequenced was PBMCs or T cells enriched from blood (not recorded which). The receptors here all came from a woman between 45 and 60 years old with acute COVID-19.

The chain links TRBV3-1 (or the pseudogene TRBV3-2) to TRBJ1-1; D remains unclear. V gave up 0 bases and J gave up 4 bases, with 9 bases separating them. The germline gives CDR1 LGHDT, CDR2 YNNKEL (reference sequence). The CDR3 has 14 amino acids. For the CDR3, the DNA is TGTGCCAGCAGCCAAGAGAGCGGATTCACTGAAGCTTTCTTT. This translates into CASSQESGFTEAFF.

Written as DNA, the CDR3 is TGTGCCAGCAGTTTATCAAAGACCCAGTACTTC. Translated: CASSLSKTQYF. The chain couples TRBV12-3 or TRBV12-4 to TRBJ2-5; D gene ambiguous. With 2 bases removed from V and 6 bases from J, the gap between germline ends came to 4 bases. This CDR3 comprises 11 residues.

V and J are TRBV3-1 (or the pseudogene TRBV3-2) and TRBJ2-7; a possible D gene is TRBD2 (5 bases). This CDR3 has 14 residues. Germline loops: CDR1 LGHDT, CDR2 YNNKEL (reference sequence). Trimming left V 3 bases short and J 4 bases short, with 13 bases between. CDR3 bases: TGTGCCAGCAGCCAGATGGGAACGGGGTACGAGCAGTACTTC. This gives the protein CASSQMGTGYEQYF.

This clone was recorded a few times. The chain uses TRBV19 and TRBJ2-5, with 10 bases that match TRBD2. V was clipped by 10 bases and J by 3 bases; unmatched bases: 8. Germline CDR1 is LNHDA and CDR2 is SQIVND (reference sequence). The CDR3 is 14 residues long. The CDR3 DNA reads as TGTGCCACTAACAGCGGGGGGGGGAAAGAGACCCAGTACTTC. Translated: CATNSGGGKETQYF.

J is TRBJ1-2 and V is TRBV30; TRBD1 aligns across 7 bases. This CDR3 spans 14 amino acids. Germline CDR1 is GTSNPN and CDR2 is SVGIG (reference sequence). The junction had 4 bases not matched to a gene; V was cut back by 2 bases and J by 1 base. In DNA, the CDR3 is TGTGCCTGGAGTCGGACAGGTTTTAACTATGGCTACACCTTC. Amino acids: CAWSRTGFNYGYTF.

V and J are TRBV7-2 and TRBJ2-1; D is perhaps TRBD2 (6 bases). The germline V gene encodes CDR1 SGHTA and CDR2 FQGNSA. CDR3 length equals 18 residues. The germline V and J ends were trimmed by 4 bases and 2 bases, with 21 bases remaining between them. The CDR3 is CASSSRAGVAATYNEQFF. The CDR3 nucleotides read TGTGCCAGCAGCTCACGCGCCGGCGTAGCGGCCACCTACAATGAGCAGTTCTTC.

The rearrangement joins TRBV13 to TRBJ2-7; no clear D. The CDR3 consists of 12 residues. Per the germline V gene, CDR1 is PRHDT and CDR2 is FYEKMQ (reference sequence). V lost 1 base and J 6 bases, leaving 7 bases between the germline ends. CDR3 in DNA: TGTGCCAGCAGCTTAGATCGGAGCGAGCAGTACTTC. It yields the protein CASSLDRSEQYF.

The chain links TRBV19 to TRBJ2-6; 7 bases map to TRBD2. The junction had 12 bases not matched to a gene; V was cut back by 7 bases and J by 0 bases. Germline values: CDR1 LNHDA, CDR2 SQIVND (reference sequence). The CDR3 sequence is 18 residues long. The CDR3 loop reads CASTTLGEGSSGANVLTF. CDR3 nucleotide sequence: TGTGCCAGTACCACCCTTGGGGAGGGAAGCTCTGGGGCCAACGTCCTGACTTTC.

The rearrangement joins TRBV19 to TRBJ1-2, with D unclear. This CDR3 spans 12 amino acids. CDR1 LNHDA and CDR2 SQIVND come from the germline V gene (reference sequence). Trimming pared 5 bases from V and 7 bases from J, leaving 11 bases between. CDR3 in DNA: TGTGCCAGTAGTCAGTCCAGAAGTGGCTACACCTTC. Encoded protein: CASSQSRSGYTF.

The CDR3 is CASSLGESPEQYF. As DNA, the CDR3 is TGCGCCAGCAGCTTGGGGGAGAGTCCAGAGCAGTACTTC. The chain combines TRBV5-1 with TRBJ2-7, with a tentative D call TRBD2 (5 bases). The CDR3 has 13 amino acids. V lost 0 bases and J lost 7, with 11 bases in between. The germline gives CDR1 SGHRS, CDR2 YFSETQ.

V gene TRBV11-2 combines with J gene TRBJ1-1, with D possibly being TRBD1 (6 bases). The CDR3 has 15 amino acids. In germline, CDR1 is SGHAT, CDR2 FQNNGV. V shed 1 base and J shed 0 bases, with 9 bases lying between them. The CDR3 bases are TGTGCCAGCAGCTTAGTGGCAGGGGTGAACACTGAAGCTTTCTTT. It specifies CASSLVAGVNTEAFF.

The chain links TRBV19 to TRBJ1-5, with 8 nucleotides matching TRBD1. The CDR3 is made up of 15 amino acids. Germline CDR1 reads LNHDA; CDR2 reads SQIVND (reference sequence). The V gene end was trimmed by 7 bases and the J gene end by 4 bases; junction bases not matched to a gene: 9. In DNA, the CDR3 is TGTGCCAGTACCCCGCCGGGACAGGTAAATCAGCCCCAGCATTTT. Translating it yields CASTPPGQVNQPQHF. Full variable domain (remainder filled in from reference TRBV19 and TRBJ1-5): DGGITQSPKYLFRKEGQNVTLSCEQNLNHDAMYWYRQDPGQGLRLIYYSQIVNDFQKGDIAEGYSVSREKKESFPLTVTSAQKNPTAFYLCASTPPGQVNQPQHFGDGTRLSIL.

This clone was observed once. This rearrangement joins TRBV19 to TRBJ2-7; 11 bases match TRBD1. V lost 3 bases and J lost 3; bases outside the gene matches: 10. The CDR3 loop spans 17 amino acids. CDR1 is LNHDA and CDR2 is SQIVND in the germline V gene (reference sequence). The CDR3 protein is CASSIFPGTGGSYEQYF. The CDR3 bases are TGTGCCAGTAGTATTTTTCCCGGGACAGGGGGTAGCTACGAGCAGTACTTC.